Following are 27 T cell receptor beta chains from one sample sequenced in a study of T and B cells in COVID-19 patients (dated by TCRdb to 2018 to 2021). The instrument was an Illumina MiSeq. Multiplex PCR with BIOMED2 TRB-A/B primer pools was used to amplify TRB rearrangements. TCRdb trimmed the raw reads at Q25, called clones with MiXCR and kept productive beta chains. Duplicate CDR3 protein sequences are folded into a single record with the most common DNA and genes. The sample has around 16,000 distinct CDR3 sequences on record, 27% of them singletons. The ten top clones hold 3.1% of the sample. Genomic DNA extracted from blood, in amounts of 250-500 ng, served as the starting material for amplifying TRB repertoires. Sequenced: blood. These TCRs come from a human donor who had recovered from COVID-19.

This clonotype was seen only a few times. The chain links TRBV19 to TRBJ2-7; the match to TRBD1 covers 8 bases. V gave up 6 bases and J gave up 7 bases; unmatched junction bases: 11. The CDR3 has 14 residues. Germline-derived CDR1 and CDR2 are LNHDA and SQIVND (reference sequence). Here the CDR3 reads CASRETGQGGEQYF. The CDR3, as DNA: TGTGCCAGTAGGGAAACCGGACAGGGAGGAGAGCAGTACTTC. Filled out from reference TRBV19 and TRBJ2-7, the complete variable domain reads DGGITQSPKYLFRKEGQNVTLSCEQNLNHDAMYWYRQDPGQGLRLIYYSQIVNDFQKGDIAEGYSVSREKKESFPLTVTSAQKNPTAFYLCASRETGQGGEQYFGPGTRLTVT.

This clonotype has ten or more counts. The chain's CDR3 is CASANNVGAYGYTF. CDR3 bases: TGTGCCAGCGCGAATAACGTCGGAGCCTATGGCTACACCTTC. The V call is TRBV6-5, the J call TRBJ1-2; D remains unclear. The CDR3 is made up of 14 amino acids. The V gene's germline CDR1 is MNHEY and CDR2 SVGAGI. Deletions cut 8 bases from V and 4 bases from J, with 17 bases between.

CDR3 sequence (DNA): TGTGCCAGCAGCCAAGAAGTATGGGGTACCTATGGCTACACCTTC. Translating it yields CASSQEVWGTYGYTF. The chain has TRBV14 and TRBJ1-2; D not resolved. The CDR3 is 15 amino acids. Germline values: CDR1 SGHDN, CDR2 FVKESK. V was clipped by 0 bases and J by 4 bases, with 12 bases between them.

J is TRBJ1-1 and V is TRBV6-2 or TRBV6-3, with 8 bases matching TRBD1. Germline V lookup: CDR1 MNHEY, CDR2 SVGEGT. V shed 5 bases and J 6 bases; nucleotides not matched to a gene: 2. CDR3 length: 12 residues. CDR3 DNA: TGTGCCAGCAGTCCGGACAGGGCTGAAGCTTTCTTT. Amino acids: CASSPDRAEAFF.

V is TRBV6-4 and J is TRBJ1-5; no reliable D call. This CDR3 contains 13 residues. Trimming pared 0 bases from V and 6 bases from J, leaving 6 bases between. CDR1 MRHNA and CDR2 SNTAGT come from the germline V gene. CDR3 sequence reads: CASSDSSGQPQHF. The DNA for the CDR3 is TGTGCCAGCAGTGACTCGAGTGGTCAGCCCCAGCATTTT.

This clonotype was counted a few times. The V gene is TRBV6-2 or TRBV6-3, the J gene TRBJ2-7; tentative D call: TRBD2 (5 bases). This CDR3 contains 14 residues. Germline-derived CDR1 and CDR2 are MNHEY and SVGEGT. The germline V and J ends were trimmed by 5 bases and 2 bases, with 13 bases remaining between them. This CDR3 reads CASSPRTWTYEQYF. The CDR3 nucleotides read TGTGCCAGCAGTCCGCGGACTTGGACCTACGAGCAGTACTTC.

This clonotype appeared a few times. The chain uses TRBV18 and TRBJ1-3; D ambiguous. Germline CDR1 KGHSH, CDR2 LQKENI. The CDR3 extends over 15 amino acids. Trimming removed 2 bases at V and 6 bases at J, with 14 bases between. The CDR3 bases are TGTGCCAGCTCACCAGGCGCGGGTTACGCAAACACCATATATTTT. The encoded protein is CASSPGAGYANTIYF.

This clonotype was detected once. The chain carries TRBV2 and TRBJ1-2; D is possibly TRBD1 (5 bases). Germline loops: CDR1 SNHLY, CDR2 FYNNEI. Trimming pared 6 bases from V and 5 bases from J, leaving 19 bases between. The CDR3 loop spans 15 amino acids. The CDR3 here is CASRGDVGLRYGYTF. The CDR3 DNA is TGTGCCAGCAGGGGGGACGTAGGGCTGAGGTATGGCTACACCTTC.

This clonotype showed up just a few times. V usage is TRBV6-5 and J usage is TRBJ1-4, with 7 positions matching TRBD1. Germline CDR1 and CDR2: MNHEY and SVGAGI. The junction had 5 bases not matched to a gene; V was cut back by 8 bases and J by 5 bases. The CDR3 totals 13 residues. The CDR3 spells CASGDRPNEKLFF. The DNA for the CDR3 is TGTGCCAGCGGGGACAGACCGAATGAAAAACTGTTTTTT.

This clonotype was seen a few times. This chain joins TRBV18 and TRBJ2-1, with a tentative D call TRBD1 (5 bases). Per germline, CDR1 KGHSH and CDR2 LQKENI. Trimming shortened V by 2 bases and J by 3 bases, and 5 bases separated the two germline ends. The CDR3 loop spans 13 amino acids. Here the CDR3 DNA reads TGTGCCAGCTCACCAGACAGCTACAATGAGCAGTTCTTC. Its translation is CASSPDSYNEQFF. Looking up the rest from reference TRBV18 and TRBJ2-1 gives the full variable domain: NAGVMQNPRHLVRRRGQEARLRCSPMKGHSHVYWYRQLPEEGLKFMVYLQKENIIDESGMPKERFSAEFPKEGPSILRIQQVVRGDSAAYFCASSPDSYNEQFFGPGTRLTVL.

By share, this clonotype ranks as medium-sized. The rearrangement joins TRBV7-9 to TRBJ2-1; D uncertain. Between the trimmed V and J ends, which lost 7 bases and 3 bases, there was a span of 4 bases. CDR1 SEHNR and CDR2 FQNEAQ come from the germline V gene (reference sequence). CDR3 size: 11 residues. The DNA of the CDR3 is TGTGCCAGCACCCACTACAATGAGCAGTTCTTC. Translated, it gives CASTHYNEQFF.

A note on this clonotype: This likely comes from a read error, as the CDR3 has no conserved phenylalanine or tryptophan at its end. The V and J genes are TRBV6-2 or TRBV6-3 and TRBJ1-6; D uncertain. V was clipped by 7 bases and J by 10 bases, with 17 bases between them. There are 14 residues in the CDR3. Germline-derived CDR1 and CDR2 are MNHEY and SVGEGT. Here the CDR3 reads CASTPASWHSPLHL. In DNA, the CDR3 is TGTGCCAGCACCCCCGCGAGTTGGCACTCACCCCTCCACTTA.

By frequency in the sample, this clonotype is medium-sized. The chain joins TRBV19 to TRBJ2-2; D perhaps matches TRBD2 (6 bases). Germline lookup yields CDR1 LNHDA and CDR2 SQIVND (reference sequence). This CDR3 comprises 14 residues. V lost 8 bases to trimming and J lost 2 bases, with 12 bases between them. The CDR3 sequence: CASGSGTNTGELFF. The CDR3 nucleotides read TGTGCCAGTGGCTCCGGGACTAACACCGGGGAGCTGTTTTTT.

In this sample, this clonotype turned up a few times. The CDR3 nucleotides are TGCAGTGCTAGAGGACCGAGGAATGAGCAGTTCTTC. Its protein product is CSARGPRNEQFF. The rearrangement uses TRBV20-1 and TRBJ2-1; D gene unclear. The V end lost 1 base, the J end lost 7 bases, and 8 bases lay between the germline ends. Germline assignment: CDR1 DFQATT and CDR2 SNEGSKA (reference sequence). The CDR3 runs 12 residues.

This clonotype was seen a handful of times. The V and J genes are TRBV7-2 and TRBJ2-7; perhaps TRBD2 as D (5 bases). The CDR3 has 13 amino acids. Germline V gene sequence: CDR1 SGHTA, CDR2 FQGNSA. Trimming cost V 5 bases and J 1 base, with 9 bases left between them. CDR3 in amino acids: CASSHSGSYEQYF. DNA for the CDR3: TGTGCCAGCAGCCACTCGGGGTCCTACGAGCAGTACTTC.

The chain is built from TRBV29-1 and TRBJ2-5; D is tentatively TRBD1 or TRBD2 (5 bases each). This CDR3 region has 15 residues. In germline, CDR1 is SQVTM, CDR2 ANQGSEA. V lost 1 base and J lost 5, with 17 bases in between. This CDR3 reads CSVEGGGPKRETQYF. CDR3 bases: TGCAGCGTTGAAGGGGGCGGGCCGAAAAGGGAGACCCAGTACTTC.

The chain couples TRBV7-2 to TRBJ2-3; D is possibly TRBD2 (6 bases). The CDR3 is 16 amino acids. The V and J ends lost 5 bases and 6 bases respectively, with 21 bases between them. Per germline, CDR1 SGHTA and CDR2 FQGNSA. Written as DNA, the CDR3 is TGTGCCAGCAGCCCTGACCGTGGGAGGCCCTCCGATACGCAGTATTTT. Translation gives CASSPDRGRPSDTQYF.

V and J are TRBV11-3 and TRBJ2-2; the match to TRBD1 covers 9 bases. In germline, CDR1 is SGHNT, CDR2 YENEEA. This CDR3 spans 15 amino acids. The V segment lost 4 bases and the J segment 6 bases; nucleotides outside the gene matches: 6. This chain's CDR3 is CASSSGQGFAGELFF. The CDR3 region has the DNA TGTGCCAGCAGCTCGGGACAGGGATTCGCCGGGGAGCTGTTTTTT.

Judged by abundance, this clonotype is medium-sized (0.01 to 0.1%). The chain joins TRBV19 to TRBJ2-1; 9 bases are a match to TRBD1. J lost 6 bases, V lost 8 bases, and 11 bases had no gene match. The length of the CDR3 is 15 residues. Per the germline V gene, CDR1 is LNHDA and CDR2 is SQIVND (reference sequence). CDR3 coding DNA: TGTGCCAGTCTGGGGGGGGACAGGGTCAGCAATGAGCAGTTCTTC. Amino acids: CASLGGDRVSNEQFF.

In its sample, this clonotype was seen a few times. J is TRBJ2-4 and V is TRBV6-2 or TRBV6-3; D is undetermined. The germline gives CDR1 MNHEY, CDR2 SVGEGT. Trimming cost V 2 bases and J 0 bases, with 20 bases left between them. This CDR3 comprises 19 residues. The CDR3 region has the DNA TGTGCCAGCAGTTACGGTCTGCAGCCCCACGTTCCAGCCAAAAACATTCAGTACTTC. Its protein product is CASSYGLQPHVPAKNIQYF.

This chain links TRBV5-1 with TRBJ1-6, with D tentatively TRBD1 (6 bases). Germline V lookup: CDR1 SGHRS, CDR2 YFSETQ. Trimming cost V 3 bases and J 4 bases, with 14 bases left between them. The CDR3 runs 16 residues. CDR3 sequence: CASSSQDSSYNSPLHF. The CDR3, as DNA: TGCGCCAGCAGCTCCCAGGACAGTTCGTATAATTCACCCCTCCACTTT.

The chain has TRBV20-1 and TRBJ2-3, with 7 bases matching TRBD2. Germline-derived CDR1 and CDR2 are DFQATT and SNEGSKA (reference sequence). The length of the CDR3 is 14 residues. The V segment lost 1 base and the J segment 6 bases; nucleotides outside the gene matches: 7. In nucleotides, the CDR3 is TGCAGTGCTAGAGGACTAGCCTTGGGTGATACGCAGTATTTT. It codes for CSARGLALGDTQYF.

By sample share, this clonotype is medium-sized. The rearrangement uses TRBV6-4 and TRBJ2-2, with 9 bases matching TRBD2. CDR3 length: 15 amino acids. CDR1 and CDR2 from the germline V gene are MRHNA and SNTAGT. J lost 6 bases, V lost 0 bases, and 2 bases had no gene match. CDR3 nucleotide sequence: TGTGCCAGCAGTGACTCGGCGGGAGGGCCCGGGGAGCTGTTTTTT. Translation: CASSDSAGGPGELFF.

This clonotype qualifies as medium-sized (0.01 to 0.1%). The rearrangement joins TRBV10-3 to TRBJ2-7; 8 bases are shared with TRBD2. V lost 10 bases to trimming and J lost 2 bases; unmatched junction nucleotides: 7. This CDR3 has 13 amino acids. From germline, CDR1 is ENHRY and CDR2 SYGVKD. The CDR3 region has the DNA TGTGCCAGCACGAGCGGGAGCCCCTACGAGCAGTACTTC. This encodes CASTSGSPYEQYF.

This clonotype was recorded a few times. V and J are TRBV6-2 or TRBV6-3 and TRBJ2-5; 7 bases fit TRBD2. V lost 6 bases, J lost 5 bases, and 12 bases stayed unmatched. This CDR3 has 15 residues. CDR1 is MNHEY, CDR2 SVGEGT, per germline. The CDR3 reads CASSFTGLGPETQYF. The CDR3 nucleotides read TGTGCCAGCAGCTTTACTGGACTAGGCCCTGAGACCCAGTACTTC.

CDR3 sequence: CASSLQAGTYEQYF. DNA for the CDR3: TGTGCCAGCAGCTTACAGGCAGGGACCTACGAGCAGTACTTC. The rearrangement uses TRBV7-2 and TRBJ2-7; perhaps TRBD1 as D (5 bases). The CDR3 loop spans 14 amino acids. The V end lost 2 bases, the J end lost 2 bases, and 10 bases lay between the germline ends. Germline loops: CDR1 SGHTA, CDR2 FQGNSA.

The chain joins TRBV5-6 to TRBJ1-1, with D possibly TRBD1 on 5 matching bases. Germline loops: CDR1 SGHDT, CDR2 YYEEEE. Trimming pared 2 bases from V and 3 bases from J, leaving 23 bases between. The CDR3 spans 18 residues. The CDR3 sequence is CASSFLRSYWGEDTEAFF. CDR3 coding DNA: TGTGCCAGCAGCTTTCTTCGGTCTTACTGGGGCGAGGACACTGAAGCTTTCTTT.